These 10 T cell receptor beta chains came from one sample sequenced in a study of blood T cell repertoires in COVID-19. Repertoires were generated with immunoSEQ multiplex PCR, while TCRdb's copy carries only in-frame clones and drops some. The table records roughly 80,000 clones, around 80% of them present only once. Sequencing input: peripheral blood. These TCRs come from a woman aged 80 or over with acute or convalescent COVID-19.

The chain joins TRBV7-9 to TRBJ2-5, with D uncertain. The V end lost 5 bases, the J end lost 5 bases, and 6 bases lay between the germline ends. The CDR3 contains 11 residues. Germline CDR1 SEHNR, CDR2 FQNEAQ (reference sequence). The CDR3 nucleotides read TGTGCCAGCAGCCGCAGGGAGACCCAGTACTTC. Translation gives CASSRRETQYF.

The J gene is TRBJ2-6, the V gene TRBV5-4; 7 bases agree with TRBD2. This CDR3 has 18 residues. Losses at the gene ends were 1 base for V and 0 bases for J; bases not matched to a gene: 7. CDR1 is SGHNT, CDR2 YYREEE, per germline (reference sequence). CDR3 sequence reads: CASSLRRGGASGANVLTF. The CDR3 DNA sequence: TGTGCCAGCAGCTTGCGGAGGGGAGGGGCCTCTGGGGCCAACGTCCTGACTTTC.

A note on this clone: A junction boundary mismatches the germline segment, possibly from a read error. The CDR3 loop reads CASSLGSSGSRDTQYF. The CDR3 DNA reads TGTGCCAGCAGCTTAGGGTCTAGCGGGAGCAGAGATACGCAGTATTTT. The rearrangement uses TRBV7-9 and TRBJ2-3; 10 nucleotides match TRBD2. The length of the CDR3 is 16 residues. Looked up from germline, CDR1 is SEHNR and CDR2 is FQNEAQ (reference sequence).

This clone is a singleton in its sample. This chain joins TRBV5-6 and TRBJ2-5; the match to TRBD1 covers 8 bases. The CDR3 runs to 15 residues. Losses at the gene ends were 3 bases for V and 5 bases for J; bases not matched to a gene: 9. Germline assignment: CDR1 SGHDT and CDR2 YYEEEE. The CDR3 DNA reads TGTGCCAGCAGCTACGGACAGGGCGGAGCGGAGACCCAGTACTTC. This encodes CASSYGQGGAETQYF.

The rearrangement uses TRBV12-3 or TRBV12-4 and TRBJ2-5; D possibly corresponds to TRBD2 (6 bases). The length of the CDR3 is 13 residues. V was trimmed by 4 bases and J by 2 bases, leaving 8 bases between them. The CDR3 protein is CASSSGLQETQYF. The CDR3 bases are TGTGCCAGCAGTTCGGGACTTCAAGAGACCCAGTACTTC.

CDR3 protein: CATSVGAYGYTF. CDR3 nucleotides: TGTGCCACCAGTGTGGGGGCCTATGGCTACACCTTC. This sequence joins TRBV24-1 and TRBJ1-2, with a weak D call TRBD1 (6 bases). Trimming stripped 5 bases from V and 4 bases from J, with 7 bases between. Germline lookup yields CDR1 KGHDR and CDR2 SFDVKD. This CDR3 region has 12 residues.

The gene calls are TRBV5-1 and TRBJ2-5, with 10 bases identical to TRBD1. Trimming at V came to 2 bases and at J to 2 bases, leaving 6 bases not matched to a gene. Germline loops: CDR1 SGHRS, CDR2 YFSETQ. The CDR3 contains 16 residues. The CDR3 coding sequence is TGCGCCAGCAGCTTCGGACAGGGGGGGCAACAAGAGACCCAGTACTTC. Its protein product is CASSFGQGGQQETQYF.

The CDR3 loop is CASSARGLETQYF. The DNA for the CDR3 is TGTGCCAGCAGTGCCAGGGGGCTGGAGACCCAGTACTTC. V and J are TRBV25-1 and TRBJ2-5; 8 nucleotides agree with TRBD1. J was trimmed by 5 bases and V by 4 bases; bases with no gene match: 3. Per germline, CDR1 MGHDK and CDR2 SYGVNS. The CDR3 is 13 residues long.

In its sample, this clone was seen a few times. This sequence joins TRBV27 and TRBJ2-7, with 8 nucleotides matching TRBD2. CDR1 and CDR2 (germline): MNHEY, SMNVEV (reference sequence). J was trimmed by 3 bases and V by 6 bases; bases with no gene match: 10. This CDR3 has 15 amino acids. CDR3 DNA sequence: TGTGCCAGCAGGTATACTAGCGGAAGCTTCTACGAGCAGTACTTC. Translated, it gives CASRYTSGSFYEQYF.

The chain couples TRBV27 to TRBJ1-4, with a weak D call TRBD1 (5 bases). The germline V and J ends were trimmed by 5 bases and 0 bases, with 10 bases remaining between them. The germline V gene encodes CDR1 MNHEY and CDR2 SMNVEV (reference sequence). The CDR3 has 15 amino acids. CDR3 region: CASSVTVATNEKLFF. Here the CDR3 DNA reads TGTGCCAGCAGTGTGACAGTTGCAACTAATGAAAAACTGTTTTTT. Complete variable domain (other parts from reference TRBV27 and TRBJ1-4): EAQVTQNPRYLITVTGKKLTVTCSQNMNHEYMSWYRQDPGLGLRQIYYSMNVEVTDKGDVPEGYKVSRKEKRNFPLILESPSPNQTSLYFCASSVTVATNEKLFFGSGTQLSVL.